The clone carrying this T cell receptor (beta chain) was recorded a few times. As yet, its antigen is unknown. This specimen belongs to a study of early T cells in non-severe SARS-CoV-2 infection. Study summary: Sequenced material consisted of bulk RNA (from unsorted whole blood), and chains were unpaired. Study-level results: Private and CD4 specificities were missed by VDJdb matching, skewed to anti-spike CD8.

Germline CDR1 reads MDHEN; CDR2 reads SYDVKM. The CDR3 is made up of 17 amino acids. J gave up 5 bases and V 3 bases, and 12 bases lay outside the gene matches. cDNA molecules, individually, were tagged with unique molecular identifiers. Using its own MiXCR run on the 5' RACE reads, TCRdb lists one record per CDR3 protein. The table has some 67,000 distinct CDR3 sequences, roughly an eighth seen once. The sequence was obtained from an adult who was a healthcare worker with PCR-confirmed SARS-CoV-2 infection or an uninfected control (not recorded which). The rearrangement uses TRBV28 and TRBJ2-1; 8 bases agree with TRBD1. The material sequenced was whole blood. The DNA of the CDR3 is TGTGCCAGCAGTTTCCAAGGGACAGGATTAACCAACAATGAGCAGTTCTTC. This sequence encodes CASSFQGTGLTNNEQFF.